These 5 T cell receptor beta chains were all obtained from the same sample, sequenced in a study of patients and donors after allogeneic stem cell transplantation. TCRdb independently ran MiXCR on the RT-PCR reads; one entry per CDR3 protein. The table records about 960,000 distinct CDR3 sequences, about a sixth of them present only once. Sequencing was done on a sample of blood, either unsorted or a sorted T cell fraction (not recorded which). The receptors were gathered from a human donor who was either an allogeneic HSCT recipient or a stem cell or donor lymphocyte infusion donor (not recorded which). It is not recorded whose cells these are; they may come from a transplant donor.

In this sample, this clonotype turned up once. The chain is built from TRBV21-1 and TRBJ2-7. TRBV21-1 is a known pseudogene. The CDR3 is 13 amino acids. The CDR3 nucleotides read TGTGCCAGCAGCAAAGGAGCTGCCCAGGAGCAGTACTTC. Protein product: CASSKGAAQEQYF.

This clonotype has only a few counts. V and J are TRBV20-1 and TRBJ2-3; TRBD1 matches 8 bases. Germline-derived CDR1 and CDR2 are DFQATT and SNEGSKA (reference sequence). The CDR3 length is 18 residues. The trim removed 1 base at V and 0 bases at J, leaving 12 bases unmatched. Here the CDR3 reads CSARGLVPRTGSTDTQYF. The CDR3, as DNA: TGCAGTGCTAGAGGATTAGTCCCCCGGACAGGGAGCACAGATACGCAGTATTTT.

This clonotype was detected a few times. Here the CDR3 reads CASSYSFRGEAFF. The CDR3 bases are TGTGCCAGCAGTTACTCCTTCAGGGGTGAGGCTTTCTTT. This chain links TRBV6-5 with TRBJ1-1, with D possibly being TRBD1 (6 bases). V lost 0 bases to trimming and J lost 11 bases, with 13 bases between them. The CDR3 has 13 residues. The germline V gene has CDR1 MNHEY and CDR2 SVGAGI.

The sample holds many counts of this clonotype. The chain uses TRBV7-2 and TRBJ2-3, with D possibly matching TRBD2 (5 bases). This CDR3 has 13 amino acids. V lost 0 bases, J lost 4 bases, and 5 bases lay in between. Germline V gene lookup returns CDR1 SGHTA and CDR2 FQGNSA. The DNA for the CDR3 is TGTGCCAGCAGCTTAGCGAGGGCAGATACGCAGTATTTT. This sequence encodes CASSLARADTQYF.

This clonotype was recorded a few times. For the CDR3, the DNA is TGTGCCACCAGCAGAGATGTCGTGGAGGGCAAAAAACTGTTTTTT. Translation: CATSRDVVEGKKLFF. The chain joins TRBV15 to TRBJ1-4; D is uncertain. Trimming left V 0 bases short and J 9 bases short, with 14 bases between. From germline, CDR1 is LNHNV and CDR2 YYDKDF (reference sequence). There are 15 residues in the CDR3.